This entry lists 29 T cell receptor beta chains sequenced from one sample in a study of breast tumors, draining lymph nodes, adjacent tissues listed by TCRdb under 2016. Lymph node samples came from the axillary draining lymph nodes of breast cancer patients. Receptor libraries were prepared by multiplex PCR. The sequencer was an Illumina HiSeq 2000. TCRdb handled the public reads itself, with Q25 trimming in fastp and clone calling in MiXCR, and kept productive beta chains. CDR3 protein duplicates are merged, each entry listing the most common genes and DNA. The sample records about 200,000 distinct CDR3 sequences, 31% of which are singletons. 4% to 5.5% of the sample is in the top ten clones. Specimen: axillary lymph node tissue. All receptors derive from a female donor with breast cancer. Some clones in this sample may be carry-over from other donors' samples.

Note on this clonotype: At one end, the junction sequence differs from germline, possibly due to a read error. The rearrangement joins TRBV2 to TRBJ1-3; D ambiguous. Germline V gives CDR1 SNHLY, CDR2 FYNNEI. This CDR3 has 14 amino acids. Here the CDR3 reads CASRPGGSGHTIYF. The CDR3 DNA reads TGTGCCAGCAGGCCGGGTGGATCTGGACACACCATATATTTT.

In its sample, this clonotype was seen many times. This chain joins TRBV20-1 and TRBJ1-2; D unclear. The length of the CDR3 is 13 residues. The germline gives CDR1 DFQATT, CDR2 SNEGSKA (reference sequence). The V end was cut by 0 bases, the J end by 8 bases, with 13 bases between. CDR3 residues: CSARDRQPGGYTF. Here the CDR3 DNA reads TGCAGTGCTAGAGATCGTCAGCCCGGCGGCTACACCTTC.

This clonotype was counted at least ten times. The V call is TRBV6-5, the J call TRBJ1-2; possibly TRBD1 for D (5 bases). Trimming removed 6 bases at V and 4 bases at J, with 12 bases between. In germline, CDR1 is MNHEY, CDR2 SVGAGI. This CDR3 comprises 13 residues. CDR3 sequence reads: CASSPGDRYGYTF. The CDR3 DNA sequence: TGTGCCAGCAGCCCGGGGGACCGCTATGGCTACACCTTC.

This clonotype was seen ten or more times. V and J are TRBV19 and TRBJ1-5; D might be TRBD1 (6 bases). CDR1 LNHDA and CDR2 SQIVND come from the germline V gene (reference sequence). The CDR3 consists of 14 residues. Trimming cost V 3 bases and J 3 bases, with 9 bases left between them. CDR3 bases: TGTGCCAGTAGTATGGGGGCGGACAATCAGCCCCAGCATTTT. It translates to CASSMGADNQPQHF.

This clonotype was seen a few times. A much more abundant neighbour one base away suggests this may be a read error. The chain recombines TRBV6-5 with TRBJ1-2; maybe TRBD1 (5 bases). Trimming took 5 bases from V and 2 from J, leaving 9 bases between them. This CDR3 region has 13 residues. CDR1 MNHEY and CDR2 SVGAGI come from the germline V gene. The CDR3 DNA sequence: TGTGCCAGCAGTCCACAGGAAAACTATGGCTACACCTTC. This gives the protein CASSPQENYGYTF.

A note on this clonotype: One end of the junction is discordant with germline, which a read error may explain. The CDR3 DNA follows: TGTGCCAGCAGTCTCGCGGACAGTGGGGCTTACGAGCGGTACTTC. Residues: CASSLADSGAYERYF. The gene calls are TRBV6-5 and TRBJ2-7; weak D call: TRBD1 (6 bases). CDR3 length equals 15 residues. Germline V gene data show CDR1 as MNHEY and CDR2 as SVGAGI.

Concerning this clonotype itself: Being one base from a much bigger clone, this may be a read error. The chain links TRBV19 to TRBJ2-1, with 7 bases fitting TRBD2. CDR1 is LNHDA, CDR2 SQIVND, per germline (reference sequence). V trimming: 8 bases; J trimming: 7 bases; junction bases outside the gene matches: 14. CDR3 length equals 15 residues. CDR3 amino acids: CASGQRDFSRNEQFF. DNA for the CDR3: TGTGCCAGTGGTCAGCGGGATTTTTCCCGTAATGAGCAGTTCTTC.

This sequence joins TRBV25-1 and TRBJ1-1; D remains unclear. V was shortened by 3 bases and J by 7 bases, with 12 bases between the two germline ends. CDR1 is MGHDK and CDR2 is SYGVNS in the germline V gene. The CDR3 is 13 residues long. CDR3 sequence: CASSDLLEDEAFF. In DNA form, the CDR3 reads TGTGCCAGCAGTGACCTACTCGAGGATGAAGCTTTCTTT.

This clonotype was counted many times. This sequence joins TRBV30 and TRBJ1-4; tentative D call: TRBD1 (6 bases). Looked up from germline, CDR1 is GTSNPN and CDR2 is SVGIG (reference sequence). This CDR3 region has 14 residues. The V end was cut by 3 bases, the J end by 7 bases, with 15 bases between. CDR3: CAWSASWGAEKLFF. Written as DNA, the CDR3 is TGTGCCTGGAGCGCTTCCTGGGGGGCTGAAAAACTGTTTTTT. The whole variable domain, remainder taken from reference TRBV30 and TRBJ1-4, is SQTIHQWPATLVQPVGSPLSLECTVEGTSNPNLYWYRQAAGRGLQLLFYSVGIGQISSEVPQNLSASRPQDRQFILSSKKLLLSDSGFYLCAWSASWGAEKLFFGSGTQLSVL.

The sample holds a few counts of this clonotype. Possible read error: a much larger clone is one base away. No conserved phenylalanine or tryptophan ends this CDR3, so it is likely a read error. The gene calls are TRBV5-6 and TRBJ2-1; D remains ambiguous. Germline V gene data show CDR1 as SGHDT and CDR2 as YYEEEE. V lost 5 bases, J lost 10 bases, and 13 bases lay in between. This CDR3 contains 12 residues. This chain's CDR3 is CASSPIQGEQFL. For the CDR3, the DNA is TGTGCCAGCAGTCCCATCCAAGGGGAGCAGTTCCTC.

J is TRBJ2-1 and V is TRBV27, with a weak D call TRBD2 (7 bases). CDR1 is MNHEY and CDR2 is SMNVEV in the germline V gene (reference sequence). Trimming took 5 bases from V and 4 from J, leaving 15 bases between them. The CDR3 length is 15 residues. The CDR3 region is CASSPSRGAYNEQFF. DNA for the CDR3: TGTGCCAGCAGTCCGAGCCGGGGGGCTTACAATGAGCAGTTCTTC.

This clonotype was observed many times. This sequence joins TRBV7-6 and TRBJ2-1; no clear D gene. The V end was cut by 3 bases, the J end by 3 bases, with 6 bases between. Germline-derived CDR1 and CDR2 are SGHVS and FNYEAQ. The CDR3 sequence is 13 residues long. Here the CDR3 reads CASSFNSYNEQFF. Written as DNA, the CDR3 is TGTGCCAGCAGCTTCAACAGCTACAATGAGCAGTTCTTC.

In its sample, this clonotype was seen many times. The chain has TRBV5-8 and TRBJ1-2; 7 bases are shared with TRBD1. The V gene's germline CDR1 is SGHTS and CDR2 YDEGEE. The J segment lost 5 bases and the V segment lost 0 bases, leaving 4 bases of the junction unmatched. This CDR3 has 14 residues. As DNA, the CDR3 is TGTGCCAGCAGCTTGGAAGCAGGGGGTTATGGCTACACCTTC. Its protein product is CASSLEAGGYGYTF.

The rearrangement joins TRBV7-2 to TRBJ1-5, with 8 bases matching TRBD1. The CDR3 covers 15 residues. Germline CDR1 reads SGHTA; CDR2 reads FQGNSA. The V segment lost 5 bases and the J segment 7 bases; nucleotides outside the gene matches: 10. In nucleotides, the CDR3 is TGTGCCAGCAGCGAACGCGGACAGGGCCAACAGCCCCAGCATTTT. Residues: CASSERGQGQQPQHF.

This chain links TRBV25-1 with TRBJ1-2, with 7 nucleotides matching TRBD1. The CDR3 has 15 amino acids. The V and J ends lost 4 bases and 7 bases, in that order; junction bases with no gene match: 12. Per the germline V gene, CDR1 is MGHDK and CDR2 is SYGVNS. The CDR3 region has the DNA TGTGCCAGCAGTGCTAGAGTAGGGGACAGAGGTGGCTACACCTTC. It codes for CASSARVGDRGGYTF.

This chain uses TRBV7-2 with TRBJ1-6, with 9 bases identical to TRBD1. Germline V gene lookup returns CDR1 SGHTA and CDR2 FQGNSA. Trimming at V came to 3 bases and at J to 12 bases, leaving 6 bases not matched to a gene. This CDR3 has 14 amino acids. CDR3 nucleotides: TGTGCCAGCAGCTTTATTTACAGGGGGCGACCCCTCCACTTT. Protein: CASSFIYRGRPLHF. Together with reference TRBV7-2 and TRBJ1-6, the CDR3 gives the full variable domain: GAGVSQSPSNKVTEKGKDVELRCDPISGHTALYWYRQSLGQGLEFLIYFQGNSAPDKSGLPSDRFSAERTGGSVSTLTIQRTQQEDSAVYLCASSFIYRGRPLHFGNGTRLTVT.

Many counts were recorded for this clonotype. V and J are TRBV5-1 and TRBJ1-2; D ambiguous. Germline CDR1 reads SGHRS; CDR2 reads YFSETQ. Trimming removed 0 bases from V and 4 bases from J, with 10 bases in between. This CDR3 spans 14 amino acids. In nucleotides, the CDR3 is TGCGCCAGCAGCTTGGAGTCAGATTCCTATGGCTACACCTTC. Translated, it gives CASSLESDSYGYTF.

This clonotype was recorded many times. The genes are TRBV5-8 and TRBJ2-3; D may be TRBD2 (5 bases). The V end was cut by 7 bases, the J end by 2 bases, with 23 bases between. Germline CDR1 SGHTS, CDR2 YDEGEE. The CDR3 totals 17 residues. In DNA, the CDR3 is TGTGCCAGCCCACTAACCAAGGACTCTACCCCCACAGATACGCAGTATTTT. It translates to CASPLTKDSTPTDTQYF.

This clonotype has just a few counts. This sequence may be a read error, since a much larger clone differs from it by one base. The V and J genes are TRBV6-5 and TRBJ1-6; 8 bases match TRBD1. The CDR3 loop spans 14 amino acids. J was trimmed by 10 bases and V by 5 bases; bases with no gene match: 7. The germline V gene encodes CDR1 MNHEY and CDR2 SVGAGI. This chain's CDR3 is CASSHGDRTSPLHF. The CDR3 nucleotides are TGTGCCAGCAGTCACGGGGACAGGACGTCACCCCTCCACTTT.

Note on this clonotype: Germline and junction disagree at one end, which may indicate a read error. The V gene is TRBV9, the J gene TRBJ1-5; weak D call: TRBD1 (6 bases). The germline CDR1 and CDR2 sequences are SGDLS and YYNGEE. The CDR3 length is 14 residues. CDR3 nucleotide sequence: TGTGCCAGCAGCGTAGCAGGGGAGGACACTGAAGCTTCCTTT. Encoded protein: CASSVAGEDTEASF.

A remark on this clonotype: Likely a read error: the CDR3 ends without its conserved phenylalanine or tryptophan. No DNA is shown, since the ends of the CDR3 on it are uncertain; the CDR3 is the one TCRdb lists. The chain employs TRBV19 and TRBJ1-5; the table's TRBD1 call for D was not verified on the DNA. Ends included, the CDR3 has 17 residues. Germline assignment: CDR1 LNHDA and CDR2 SQIVND (reference sequence). CDR3: CASSTRRGQGAHQPQPL.

Note on this clonotype: A much larger clonotype is one base distant, so this may be a read error. The chain links TRBV12-3 or TRBV12-4 to TRBJ1-5; maybe TRBD1 (6 bases). V was shortened by 4 bases and J by 0 bases, with 13 bases between the two germline ends. The CDR3 totals 16 residues. The CDR3 protein is CASSSRTDLSNQPQHF. The CDR3 DNA sequence: TGTGCCAGCAGTTCCCGGACAGATCTTAGCAATCAGCCCCAGCATTTT.

In its sample, this clonotype was seen a few times. The CDR3 bases are TGTGCCTGGAGTTTCAGGGGCACCGGGGAGCTGTTTTTT. Translating it yields CAWSFRGTGELFF. This chain connects TRBV30 to TRBJ2-2; the D gene is possibly TRBD1 (6 bases). The V end was cut by 2 bases, the J end by 4 bases, with 8 bases between. The V gene's germline CDR1 is GTSNPN and CDR2 SVGIG (reference sequence). This CDR3 region has 13 residues.

This clonotype was counted ten times or more. The chain employs TRBV11-2 and TRBJ1-4; 9 nucleotides line up with TRBD1. Germline V gives CDR1 SGHAT, CDR2 FQNNGV. V gave up 5 bases and J gave up 8 bases; unmatched junction bases: 6. This CDR3 region has 14 residues. Here the CDR3 reads CASSIQGAGEKLFF. CDR3 bases: TGTGCCAGCAGCATACAGGGGGCGGGGGAAAAACTGTTTTTT.

A word on this clonotype: This may be a read error: a much more frequent sequence differs by one nucleotide. V usage is TRBV9 and J usage is TRBJ2-1; a possible D gene is TRBD2 (6 bases). Trimming pared 7 bases from V and 0 bases from J, leaving 32 bases between. Germline lookup yields CDR1 SGDLS and CDR2 YYNGEE. The CDR3 consists of 21 residues. The CDR3 nucleotides read TGTGCCAGCGGCGCCTCCGCCAAAAGTTTAGTTAGCGGCCGCTCCTACAATGAGCAGTTCTTC. This gives the protein CASGASAKSLVSGRSYNEQFF.

This clonotype was found many times. The CDR3 protein is CASSQDYKAAGYTF. CDR3 DNA sequence: TGTGCCAGCAGCCAAGATTATAAGGCCGCAGGCTACACCTTC. The rearrangement uses TRBV4-2 and TRBJ1-2; D ambiguous. Trimming cost V 0 bases and J 8 bases, with 13 bases left between them. CDR3 size: 14 residues. CDR1 LGHNA and CDR2 YNFKEQ come from the germline V gene.

This clonotype has a count of ten or more. V usage is TRBV7-2 and J usage is TRBJ1-2; D ambiguous. Germline V CDR1 and CDR2: SGHTA, FQGNSA. Trimming stripped 6 bases from V and 8 bases from J, with 16 bases between. This CDR3 has 13 residues. CDR3 sequence: CASSPDGVWGYTF. The CDR3 DNA sequence: TGTGCCAGCAGTCCCGATGGGGTGTGGGGCTACACCTTC.

The rearrangement links TRBV10-3 to TRBJ1-2; 7 bases map to TRBD1. CDR1 and CDR2 (germline): ENHRY, SYGVKD. The CDR3 covers 15 residues. Germline trimming cut 5 bases from V and 7 bases from J; bases unmatched to any gene: 13. CDR3 region: CAISQGDGQAVGYTF. Here the CDR3 DNA reads TGTGCCATCAGTCAGGGGGATGGGCAAGCGGTTGGCTACACCTTC.

This clonotype occurred many times. The CDR3 DNA is TGTGCCAGCAGTGAAGCCTCCCACGGGACAGTGGGAGGTAGGGAAAAACTGTTTTTT. It specifies CASSEASHGTVGGREKLFF. This chain joins TRBV6-1 and TRBJ1-4, with 7 bases matching TRBD1. Germline assignment: CDR1 MNHNS and CDR2 SASEGT. V lost 0 bases to trimming and J lost 8 bases; unmatched junction nucleotides: 18. This CDR3 comprises 19 residues.